One sample yielded the 27 T cell receptor beta chains listed below, sequenced in a study of T cells in Graves' hyperthyroidism and ophthalmopathy. Regions amplified from RNA transcripts were the TCR beta CDR3 regions. HTBI primers were used for first-round RT-PCR of the TCR CDR3. MiXCR, applied by TCRdb to the multiplex PCR reads, yields one record per CDR3 protein. The sample records some 760,000 distinct CDR3 sequences, 11% to 15% being singletons. Sequencing used blood. The source of these receptors is a woman under 30 with Graves' hyperthyroidism.

This clonotype was seen a few times. The V and J genes are TRBV5-8 and TRBJ1-1; no firm D call. The CDR3 is made up of 13 amino acids. Trimming shortened V by 4 bases and J by 5 bases, and 12 bases separated the two germline ends. Germline values: CDR1 SGHTS, CDR2 YDEGEE. This CDR3 is CASSQADATEAFF. Here the CDR3 DNA reads TGTGCCAGCAGCCAGGCGGACGCGACTGAAGCTTTCTTT.

This clonotype was picked up a small number of times. The chain has TRBV15 and TRBJ1-2, with TRBD1 identical over 10 bases. V gave up 0 bases and J gave up 8 bases; unmatched junction bases: 12. This CDR3 is 17 amino acids long. CDR1 is LNHNV and CDR2 is YYDKDF in the germline V gene (reference sequence). CDR3 nucleotides: TGTGCCACCAGCAGAGATCCCAGACAGGGGGCAGCGGACGGCTACACCTTC. Protein sequence: CATSRDPRQGAADGYTF. Full variable domain (missing parts from reference TRBV15 and TRBJ1-2): DAMVIQNPRYQVTQFGKPVTLSCSQTLNHNVMYWYQQKSSQAPKLLFHYYDKDFNNEADTPDNFQSRRPNTSFCFLDIRSPGLGDTAMYLCATSRDPRQGAADGYTFGSGTRLTVV.

On this clonotype itself: A much larger clone is a single base away; this may be a read error. The chain uses TRBV5-5 and TRBJ2-7; 7 bases map to TRBD2. This CDR3 has 16 amino acids. CDR1 and CDR2 from the germline V gene are SGHKS and YYEKEE (reference sequence). The CDR3 loop is CASSLILATSSYEQHF. DNA of the CDR3: TGTGCCAGCAGCCTGATACTAGCGACTAGCTCCTACGAGCAGCACTTC.

There are many counts of this clonotype. A junction boundary mismatches the germline segment, possibly from a read error. The CDR3: CSASGTTNAGELFF. The CDR3 region has the DNA TGCAGTGCATCTGGGACTACGAACGCCGGGGAGCTGTTTTTT. V usage is TRBV20-1 and J usage is TRBJ2-2; 7 bases match TRBD2. The CDR3 length is 14 residues. Germline V lookup: CDR1 DFQATT, CDR2 SNEGSKA (reference sequence).

This clonotype has only a few counts. The chain combines TRBV24-1 with TRBJ2-1, with 7 bases fitting TRBD2. Germline CDR1 is KGHDR and CDR2 is SFDVKD. The V segment lost 7 bases and the J segment 1 base; nucleotides outside the gene matches: 12. CDR3 length: 17 amino acids. CDR3 nucleotides: TGTGCCACCAGCAACGGCTTGAGGCGGGAGTCCTACAATGAGCAGTTCTTC. Its protein product is CATSNGLRRESYNEQFF.

This clonotype was detected ten times or more. The rearrangement uses TRBV13 and TRBJ1-2; tentative D call: TRBD1 (5 bases). CDR3 size: 15 residues. Per germline, CDR1 PRHDT and CDR2 FYEKMQ (reference sequence). Trimming took off 5 bases at V and 2 bases at J, with 15 bases between the two ends. The CDR3 region has the DNA TGTGCCAGCAGCGATGCCGGGACGGCGAACTATGGCTACACCTTC. It specifies CASSDAGTANYGYTF.

This clonotype came up many times. The J gene is TRBJ2-2, the V gene TRBV12-3 or TRBV12-4, with a possible D match to TRBD1 (6 bases). CDR3 length: 19 residues. Trimming removed 6 bases at V and 6 bases at J, with 29 bases between. The CDR3 nucleotides read TGTGCCAGCAGATGTTTAGATCTCCTACAGGGTTGTTACGCCGGGGAGCTGTTTTTT. This codes for CASRCLDLLQGCYAGELFF.

This clonotype occurred many times. The V gene is TRBV28, the J gene TRBJ1-2; TRBD1 might be the D (6 bases). The CDR3 is 14 residues long. V was cut by 2 bases and J by 4 bases, with 11 bases left in between. The germline gives CDR1 MDHEN, CDR2 SYDVKM. The CDR3 loop is CASSLGARGYGYTF. CDR3 nucleotides: TGTGCCAGCAGTTTAGGAGCCAGGGGCTATGGCTACACCTTC.

This clonotype was seen at least ten times. The chain links TRBV20-1 to TRBJ1-1, with a tentative D call TRBD1 (5 bases). V lost 2 bases and J lost 0, with 7 bases in between. The germline V gene has CDR1 DFQATT and CDR2 SNEGSKA (reference sequence). The CDR3 covers 13 residues. The CDR3 sequence is CSARKDMNTEAFF. In DNA, the CDR3 is TGCAGTGCTAGAAAGGACATGAACACTGAAGCTTTCTTT.

This clonotype was detected a few times. The gene calls are TRBV6-1 and TRBJ2-5, with TRBD1 identical over 8 bases. J gave up 2 bases and V 3 bases, and 5 bases lay outside the gene matches. The CDR3 consists of 15 residues. Germline CDR1 reads MNHNS; CDR2 reads SASEGT. The CDR3 loop is CASSDRTGSQETQYF. DNA for the CDR3: TGTGCCAGCAGTGACAGGACAGGGTCTCAAGAGACCCAGTACTTC.

This clonotype was observed many times. In nucleotides, the CDR3 is TGTGCCAGCAGTGACCAGTTCCCGTTAGCGGGGTACAATGAGCAGTTCTTC. Amino acid sequence: CASSDQFPLAGYNEQFF. J is TRBJ2-1 and V is TRBV7-2; 8 bases map to TRBD2. CDR3 length: 17 amino acids. The germline V gene encodes CDR1 SGHTA and CDR2 FQGNSA. The trim removed 6 bases at V and 4 bases at J, leaving 14 bases unmatched.

The V call is TRBV19, the J call TRBJ2-3; 7 bases align to TRBD2. The V gene's germline CDR1 is LNHDA and CDR2 SQIVND (reference sequence). Trimming removed 7 bases from V and 0 bases from J; junction bases left unmatched: 19. This CDR3 spans 19 amino acids. The CDR3 is CASTNERGGLPSSTDTQYF. The CDR3, as DNA: TGTGCCAGTACCAATGAGCGCGGGGGACTACCCTCTAGCACAGATACGCAGTATTTT.

The rearrangement links TRBV6-1 to TRBJ1-2, with 12 bases lining up with TRBD1. The ends lost 10 bases at V and 7 bases at J; junction bases unmatched: 16. The germline V gene encodes CDR1 MNHNS and CDR2 SASEGT. The CDR3 is 16 amino acids. The CDR3 spells CATTPAGTGGAIGYTF. As DNA, the CDR3 is TGTGCCACCACCCCCGCCGGGACAGGGGGCGCCATTGGCTACACCTTC.

The table lists this clonotype with many counts. This sequence joins TRBV29-1 and TRBJ2-7; TRBD2 might be the D (5 bases). The V end was cut by 2 bases, the J end by 0 bases, with 11 bases between. This CDR3 is 14 amino acids long. Looked up from germline, CDR1 is SQVTM and CDR2 is ANQGSEA. CDR3 sequence: CSVEWENHSYEQYF. As DNA, the CDR3 is TGCAGCGTTGAATGGGAGAACCACTCCTACGAGCAGTACTTC.

This clonotype came up once. This chain connects TRBV27 to TRBJ2-2; 16 nucleotides match TRBD2. Germline-derived CDR1 and CDR2 are MNHEY and SMNVEV (reference sequence). The length of the CDR3 is 18 residues. V was pared by 5 bases and J by 6 bases, with 9 bases of the junction left unmatched. The CDR3 sequence is CASSIIGTSGRAAGELFF. The CDR3, as DNA: TGTGCCAGCAGTATTATCGGGACTAGCGGGAGGGCGGCCGGGGAGCTGTTTTTT.

This clonotype was seen repeatedly, ten times or more. This chain connects TRBV11-1 to TRBJ1-1, with 10 nucleotides matching TRBD1. CDR1 and CDR2 (germline): SGHAT, FQDESV (reference sequence). The CDR3 totals 17 residues. V lost 1 base to trimming and J lost 6 bases; unmatched junction nucleotides: 11. For the CDR3, the DNA is TGTGCCAGCAGCTTAGTCACGGATGGGGACAGGGGCCCTGAAGCTTTCTTT. Amino acids: CASSLVTDGDRGPEAFF.

The chain links TRBV29-1 to TRBJ1-6; 8 bases align to TRBD1. Germline V CDR1 and CDR2: SQVTM, ANQGSEA. The CDR3 is 15 amino acids. V lost 0 bases, J lost 9 bases, and 7 bases stayed unmatched. CDR3 sequence: CSVEDPGQGGSPLHF. The CDR3 DNA reads TGCAGCGTTGAAGATCCCGGACAGGGAGGTTCACCCCTCCACTTT. The full variable domain, completed using reference TRBV29-1 and TRBJ1-6, is SAVISQKPSRDICQRGTSLTIQCQVDSQVTMMFWYRQQPGQSLTLIATANQGSEATYESGFVIDKFPISRPNLTFSTLTVSNMSPEDSSIYLCSVEDPGQGGSPLHFGNGTRLTVT.

This clonotype showed up just a few times. V usage is TRBV7-2 and J usage is TRBJ1-5; the match to TRBD1 covers 7 bases. CDR1 and CDR2 (germline): SGHTA, FQGNSA. Trimming cost V 4 bases and J 3 bases; bases outside gene matches: 9. CDR3 length: 16 amino acids. CDR3 nucleotides: TGTGCCAGCAGCTATATAGGGACAGCTTCCAATCAGCCCCAGCATTTT. Amino acid sequence: CASSYIGTASNQPQHF.

In its sample, this clonotype was seen a few times. This sequence joins TRBV20-1 and TRBJ1-2; possible D gene TRBD1, 5 bases. Trimming took 1 base from V and 4 from J, leaving 13 bases between them. Germline CDR1 DFQATT, CDR2 SNEGSKA (reference sequence). This CDR3 spans 14 amino acids. The CDR3 DNA is TGCAGTGCTAGAGGGTGGATGGGGCCCTATGGCTACACCTTC. Translating it yields CSARGWMGPYGYTF.

This clonotype was observed at least ten times. The chain couples TRBV12-5 to TRBJ2-2; D is uncertain. The V end lost 3 bases, the J end lost 2 bases, and 4 bases lay between the germline ends. Germline V CDR1 and CDR2: LGHNT, FRNRAP. The CDR3 sequence is 13 residues long. The CDR3 spells CASGLSNTGELFF. CDR3 bases: TGTGCTAGTGGTTTAAGTAACACCGGGGAGCTGTTTTTT.

This clonotype was observed many times. V usage is TRBV20-1 and J usage is TRBJ2-5; D not certain. Trimming removed 1 base from V and 3 bases from J, with 9 bases in between. The CDR3 loop spans 13 amino acids. CDR1 and CDR2 from the germline V gene are DFQATT and SNEGSKA (reference sequence). The CDR3 loop reads CSARVQMKETQYF. Written as DNA, the CDR3 is TGCAGTGCTAGAGTTCAGATGAAAGAGACCCAGTACTTC.

This clonotype was seen many times. The gene calls are TRBV2 and TRBJ1-2; D may be TRBD1 (5 bases). Trimming removed 4 bases from V and 0 bases from J, with 15 bases in between. This CDR3 comprises 16 residues. CDR1 SNHLY and CDR2 FYNNEI come from the germline V gene. DNA for the CDR3: TGTGCCAGCAGTGGCGACCGGGGCTCAGCTAACTATGGCTACACCTTC. Its protein is CASSGDRGSANYGYTF.

There are many counts of this clonotype. This chain uses TRBV20-1 with TRBJ2-7; either TRBD1 or TRBD2 may fit D (7 bases each). Germline V gives CDR1 DFQATT, CDR2 SNEGSKA (reference sequence). This CDR3 has 13 residues. V dropped 6 bases and J dropped 7 bases, with 19 bases sitting between them. In DNA form, the CDR3 reads TGCAGTGCCCCCTCAGGGGGGGACGGGGAGCAGTACTTC. Residues: CSAPSGGDGEQYF.

The rearrangement links TRBV3-1 to TRBJ2-5; 14 bases line up with TRBD2. The length of the CDR3 is 16 residues. With V trimmed by 1 base and J by 2 bases, 0 bases remained unmatched. The germline V gene encodes CDR1 LGHDT and CDR2 YNNKEL (reference sequence). The CDR3 here is CASSQGTSGRQETQYF. CDR3 nucleotide sequence: TGTGCCAGCAGCCAAGGGACTAGCGGGAGGCAAGAGACCCAGTACTTC.

The chain combines TRBV6-1 with TRBJ2-7; 8 positions agree with TRBD1. The CDR3 covers 15 residues. V lost 6 bases, J lost 3 bases, and 10 bases stayed unmatched. The V gene's germline CDR1 is MNHNS and CDR2 SASEGT. The CDR3 region has the DNA TGTGCCAGCAGGGGGATGGACAGGGCAGACTACGAGCAGTACTTC. This sequence encodes CASRGMDRADYEQYF.

This clonotype was seen more than once but under ten times. DNA for the CDR3: TGTGCCAGCAGCCACCCCGCCGGGGGACGGACTGAAGCTTTCTTT. It yields the protein CASSHPAGGRTEAFF. The rearrangement joins TRBV7-9 to TRBJ1-1, with D possibly matching TRBD1 (5 bases). The CDR3 totals 15 residues. V lost 5 bases to trimming and J lost 5 bases, with 18 bases between them. Germline V gene sequence: CDR1 SEHNR, CDR2 FQNEAQ (reference sequence).

This clonotype turned up a few times. J is TRBJ1-1 and V is TRBV5-1; D ambiguous. The CDR3 runs to 13 residues. V was shortened by 4 bases and J by 11 bases, with 18 bases between the two germline ends. Germline V lookup: CDR1 SGHRS, CDR2 YFSETQ. The chain's CDR3 is CASSPDGSIGAFF. As DNA, the CDR3 is TGCGCCAGCAGCCCGGACGGTTCAATTGGGGCTTTCTTT.